A single sample gave rise to the 14 T cell receptor beta chains below, sequenced in a study of technical replicates of blood from a few donors. This table comes from immunoSEQ multiplex PCR, and its TCRdb copy is limited to in-frame clones, with some not included. The sample includes about 82,000 clones, 96% of them seen just once. The sample taken for sequencing was T cells isolated from PBMCs. Source of these receptors: a human donor in good health.

The chain has TRBV11-3 and TRBJ2-7, with a possible D match to TRBD2 (5 bases). The CDR3 length is 14 residues. CDR1 SGHNT and CDR2 YENEEA come from the germline V gene. The V and J ends lost 2 bases and 0 bases respectively, with 8 bases between them. In nucleotides, the CDR3 is TGTGCCAGCAGCTTATATAGCGACTCCTACGAGCAGTACTTC. Amino acids: CASSLYSDSYEQYF.

V usage is TRBV18 and J usage is TRBJ2-1, with D perhaps matching TRBD2 (6 bases). V shed 1 base and J shed 4 bases, with 11 bases lying between them. Germline V CDR1 and CDR2: KGHSH, LQKENI. CDR3 length: 15 residues. CDR3 in amino acids: CASSPRNSGYNEQFF. DNA of the CDR3: TGTGCCAGCTCACCACGAAATAGCGGTTACAATGAGCAGTTCTTC.

The V and J genes are TRBV4-1 and TRBJ1-4; TRBD1 matches at 9 bases. The CDR3 spans 18 residues. From germline, CDR1 is MGHRA and CDR2 YSYEKL. V dropped 2 bases and J dropped 1; count of bases not matched to a gene: 8. In DNA form, the CDR3 reads TGCGCCAGCAGCCAAACAGGGGGCGGGCTAAGAACTAATGAAAAACTGTTTTTT. It codes for CASSQTGGGLRTNEKLFF.

The rearrangement links TRBV10-3 to TRBJ1-1; D is ambiguous. Trimming cost V 3 bases and J 5 bases, with 7 bases left between them. The length of the CDR3 is 12 residues. Germline-derived CDR1 and CDR2 are ENHRY and SYGVKD. The CDR3 spells CAISEHDTEAFF. The CDR3, as DNA: TGTGCCATCAGTGAACATGATACTGAAGCTTTCTTT.

The chain is built from TRBV7-2 and TRBJ1-1, with a weak D call TRBD1 (6 bases). V was cut by 4 bases and J by 6 bases, with 12 bases left in between. The CDR3 has 13 residues. Per the germline V gene, CDR1 is SGHTA and CDR2 is FQGNSA. The chain's CDR3 is CASSSNRVAEAFF. DNA of the CDR3: TGTGCCAGCAGCTCAAACAGGGTAGCTGAAGCTTTCTTT. The complete variable domain, with remaining parts taken from reference TRBV7-2 and TRBJ1-1, reads GAGVSQSPSNKVTEKGKDVELRCDPISGHTALYWYRQSLGQGLEFLIYFQGNSAPDKSGLPSDRFSAERTGGSVSTLTIQRTQQEDSAVYLCASSSNRVAEAFFGQGTRLTVV.

On this clone: A junction boundary mismatches the germline segment, possibly from a read error. The chain is built from TRBV7-7 and TRBJ2-5; TRBD1 might be the D (5 bases). Germline CDR1 and CDR2: SSHAT and FNYEAQ (reference sequence). CDR3 length: 14 residues. The CDR3 loop is CASSPQQVGETQYF. The CDR3 nucleotides read TGTGCTAGCAGCCCCCAACAGGTGGGGGAGACCCAGTACTTC.

The chain uses TRBV14 and TRBJ2-7, with TRBD1 as a possible D gene (5 bases). V was shortened by 5 bases and J by 4 bases, with 12 bases between the two germline ends. CDR1 and CDR2 (germline): SGHDN, FVKESK. The CDR3 is made up of 13 amino acids. The CDR3 here is CASSSNRLYEQYF. The CDR3 bases are TGTGCCAGCAGCTCCAACAGGTTGTACGAGCAGTACTTC.

This clone has only one observation. This rearrangement joins TRBV2 to TRBJ2-7, with 9 bases identical to TRBD2. Germline lookup yields CDR1 SNHLY and CDR2 FYNNEI. J was trimmed by 1 base and V by 7 bases; bases with no gene match: 5. This CDR3 has 14 residues. In DNA form, the CDR3 reads TGTGCCAGCAATGCGGGAGGGGAATCCTACGAGCAGTACTTC. It translates to CASNAGGESYEQYF. Based on the CDR3 plus reference TRBV2 and TRBJ2-7, the full variable domain is EPEVTQTPSHQVTQMGQEVILRCVPISNHLYFYWYRQILGQKVEFLVSFYNNEISEKSEIFDDQFSVERPDGSNFTLKIRSTKLEDSAMYFCASNAGGESYEQYFGPGTRLTVT.

The genes are TRBV4-1 and TRBJ1-5; D uncertain. V lost 1 base to trimming and J lost 7 bases, with 11 bases between them. CDR1 is MGHRA, CDR2 YSYEKL, per germline. CDR3 length: 14 amino acids. DNA for the CDR3: TGCGCCAGCAGCCAAGGTCTTGAGGGACAGCCCCAGCATTTT. Translated, it gives CASSQGLEGQPQHF.

The genes are TRBV6-5 and TRBJ2-1, with 7 bases aligning to TRBD2. The CDR3 is 16 residues long. J gave up 0 bases and V 4 bases, and 6 bases lay outside the gene matches. Germline V gives CDR1 MNHEY, CDR2 SVGAGI. For the CDR3, the DNA is TGTGCCAGCAGTTCTAGCGGACTGAGCTCCTACAATGAGCAGTTCTTC. This translates into CASSSSGLSSYNEQFF.

The CDR3 region has the DNA TGTGCCAGCAGCGTAGGGACAGATTACGAGCAGTACTTC. Translated: CASSVGTDYEQYF. The chain combines TRBV5-4 with TRBJ2-7; 7 bases are a match to TRBD1. V gave up 4 bases and J gave up 4 bases; unmatched junction bases: 5. This CDR3 has 13 residues. Germline assignment: CDR1 SGHNT and CDR2 YYREEE (reference sequence).

The chain carries TRBV6-5 and TRBJ2-3, with 10 bases identical to TRBD2. The CDR3 sequence is 14 residues long. Germline assignment: CDR1 MNHEY and CDR2 SVGAGI. V was clipped by 6 bases and J by 0 bases; unmatched bases: 0. In DNA form, the CDR3 reads TGTGCCAGCAGGACTAGCGGGAGCACAGATACGCAGTATTTT. Translation: CASRTSGSTDTQYF.

The chain recombines TRBV6-5 with TRBJ1-2, with 9 bases matching TRBD1. This CDR3 contains 13 residues. CDR1 and CDR2 (germline): MNHEY, SVGAGI. J was trimmed by 8 bases and V by 7 bases; bases with no gene match: 8. CDR3 amino acids: CASTFGQGSGYTF. DNA for the CDR3: TGTGCCAGCACCTTTGGACAGGGGAGCGGCTACACCTTC.

The V gene is TRBV11-2, the J gene TRBJ2-7; D gene unclear. The CDR3 covers 14 residues. In germline, CDR1 is SGHAT, CDR2 FQNNGV. Between the trimmed V and J ends, which lost 1 base and 0 bases, there was a span of 7 bases. The CDR3 DNA reads TGTGCCAGCAGCTTAGGCGGCTTCTCCTACGAGCAGTACTTC. It codes for CASSLGGFSYEQYF.